This entry describes one TCR beta chain. Its antigen is undetermined. Additional DNA sequences in this sample encode the identical CDR3. TCR sequencing used cDNA made by reverse transcription of extracted RNA. The data were produced by immunoSEQ multiplex PCR, yet TCRdb's version contains in-frame clones alone and is incomplete. The top ten hold around 10% of the sample, which has about 180,000 clones, 51% seen once. The sample comes from a study of CD8+ T cells in alopecia areata. The overall study: Treated patients were dosed with oral tofacitinib, taking 5 to 10 mg twice daily.

The sample's treatment: oral pan-JAK inhibitor, 5-10 mg twice daily. The authors sorted CD4+ and CD8+ T cells from PBMCs. The CDR3 covers 14 residues. Trimming took off 2 bases at V and 1 base at J, with 8 bases between the two ends. Per germline, CDR1 MNHEY and CDR2 SMNVEV (reference sequence). Notes on the study in general: Tofacitinib delivered significant drops in scalp clonality and in expanded CD8+ clones among the top 100. Scalp sequencing also captures normal skin's resident alphabeta T cells.

Source: CD8+ T cells sorted from blood, taken between weeks 51 and 52, from a patient treated with tofacitinib. The genes are TRBV27 and TRBJ1-2; D not certain. This TCR derives from a human donor with alopecia areata. The CDR3 coding sequence is TGTGCCAGCAGTTTACTCGGCAGTAACTATGGCTACACCTTC. Its protein is CASSLLGSNYGYTF.